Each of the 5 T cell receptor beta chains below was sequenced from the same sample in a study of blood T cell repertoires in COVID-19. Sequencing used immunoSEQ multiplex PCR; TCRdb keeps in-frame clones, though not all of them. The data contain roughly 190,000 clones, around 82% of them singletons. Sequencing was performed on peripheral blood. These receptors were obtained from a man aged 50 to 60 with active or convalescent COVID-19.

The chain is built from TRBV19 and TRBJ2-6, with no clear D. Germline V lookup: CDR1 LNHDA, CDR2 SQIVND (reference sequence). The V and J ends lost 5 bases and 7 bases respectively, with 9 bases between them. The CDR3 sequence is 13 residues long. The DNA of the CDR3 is TGTGCCAGTAGTCCTCTACGTGCCAACGTCCTGACTTTC. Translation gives CASSPLRANVLTF. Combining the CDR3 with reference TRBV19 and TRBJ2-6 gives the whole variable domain DGGITQSPKYLFRKEGQNVTLSCEQNLNHDAMYWYRQDPGQGLRLIYYSQIVNDFQKGDIAEGYSVSREKKESFPLTVTSAQKNPTAFYLCASSPLRANVLTFGAGSRLTVL.

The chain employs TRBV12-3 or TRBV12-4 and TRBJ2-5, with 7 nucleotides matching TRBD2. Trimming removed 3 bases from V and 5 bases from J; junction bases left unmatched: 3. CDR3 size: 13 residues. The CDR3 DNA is TGTGCCAGCAGTTTTATGGGGGGGGAGACCCAGTACTTC. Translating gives CASSFMGGETQYF.

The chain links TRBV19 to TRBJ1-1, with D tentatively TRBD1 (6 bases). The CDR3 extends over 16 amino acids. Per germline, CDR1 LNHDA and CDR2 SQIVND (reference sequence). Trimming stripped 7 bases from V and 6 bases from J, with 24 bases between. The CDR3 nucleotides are TGTGCCAGTATTAAAGGGGGAGGGCAGGGGTTCGCTGAAGCTTTCTTT. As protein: CASIKGGGQGFAEAFF.

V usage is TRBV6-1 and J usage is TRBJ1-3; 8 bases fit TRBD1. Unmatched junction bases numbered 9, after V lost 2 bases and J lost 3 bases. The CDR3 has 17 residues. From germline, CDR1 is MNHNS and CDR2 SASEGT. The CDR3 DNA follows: TGTGCCAGCAGTGAAAGGGCAGGGGGCGCGAGTGGAAACACCATATATTTT. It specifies CASSERAGGASGNTIYF.

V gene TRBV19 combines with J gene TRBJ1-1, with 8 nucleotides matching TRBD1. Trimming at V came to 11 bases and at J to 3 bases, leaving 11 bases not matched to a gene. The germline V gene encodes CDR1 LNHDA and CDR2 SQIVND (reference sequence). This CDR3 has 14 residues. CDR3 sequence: CAVDRGAIDTEAFF. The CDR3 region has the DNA TGTGCCGTCGACAGGGGTGCCATCGACACTGAAGCTTTCTTT.